This is a list of T cell receptor beta chains from one sample in a study of response to subunit inactivated influenza vaccine. TCRdb used MiXCR to reprocess the RT-PCR reads, holding one entry per CDR3 protein. The sample consists of about 780,000 distinct CDR3 sequences, about 18% of them appearing once. Sequences were derived from PBMCs from blood, sampled about 5 days after vaccination. These receptors all come from a man over 45 who received an inactivated influenza vaccine. Both conserved end residues are part of each CDR3. The order of the fields is V gene, D gene, clone size, J gene, CDR3 protein, CDR3 DNA. The D gene is left open where the match is weak. Where a row states a size, it is once, few, many or the class of an expanded clone; other rows omit it.

V gene: TRBV12-3/TRBV12-4
D gene: TRBD2
clone size: few
J gene: TRBJ2-3
CDR3 protein: CASSPNSGTWDTQYF
CDR3 DNA: TGTGCCAGCAGTCCCAACAGCGGGACTTGGGATACGCAGTATTTT

V gene: TRBV5-6
D gene: -
clone size: once
J gene: TRBJ2-2
CDR3 protein: CASRPALHTGELFF
CDR3 DNA: TGTGCCAGCCGCCCCGCCCTCCACACCGGGGAGCTGTTTTTT

V gene: TRBV4-2
D gene: TRBD1
clone size: -
J gene: TRBJ2-2
CDR3 protein: CASSQERTGGTGELFF
CDR3 DNA: TGTGCCAGCAGCCAGGAAAGGACAGGGGGCACCGGGGAGCTGTTTTTT

V gene: TRBV6-2/TRBV6-3
D gene: -
clone size: many
J gene: TRBJ2-3
CDR3 protein: CASTDGGSTDTQYF
CDR3 DNA: TGTGCCAGCACCGACGGGGGTAGCACAGATACGCAGTATTTT

V gene: TRBV10-3
D gene: -
clone size: few
J gene: TRBJ1-4
CDR3 protein: CAISGAASEKLFF
CDR3 DNA: TGTGCCATCAGTGGAGCAGCCTCCGAAAAACTGTTTTTT

V gene: TRBV11-1
D gene: TRBD1
clone size: once
J gene: TRBJ2-6
CDR3 protein: CASSFGDRTDSGANVLTF
CDR3 DNA: TGTGCCAGCAGCTTCGGGGACAGAACCGACTCTGGGGCCAACGTCCTGACTTTC

V gene: TRBV6-1
D gene: -
clone size: few
J gene: TRBJ2-5
CDR3 protein: CASSKDRRETQYF
CDR3 DNA: TGTGCCAGCAGTAAGGACAGACGGGAGACCCAGTACTTC

V gene: TRBV4-2
D gene: -
clone size: -
J gene: TRBJ2-6
CDR3 protein: CASSQDRTGSGANVLTF
CDR3 DNA: TGTGCCAGCAGCCAAGATCGTACGGGCTCTGGGGCCAACGTCCTGACTTTC

V gene: TRBV24-1
D gene: -
clone size: few
J gene: TRBJ2-1
CDR3 protein: CATSDLSGFSYNEQFF
CDR3 DNA: TGTGCCACCAGTGATTTGTCAGGGTTCTCCTACAATGAGCAGTTCTTC

V gene: TRBV7-9
D gene: -
clone size: -
J gene: TRBJ1-1
CDR3 protein: CASSLAWGIGTEAFF
CDR3 DNA: TGTGCCAGCAGCTTAGCCTGGGGGATCGGCACTGAAGCTTTCTTT

V gene: TRBV27
D gene: -
clone size: -
J gene: TRBJ2-7
CDR3 protein: CASSLGTQGSYEQYF
CDR3 DNA: TGTGCCAGCAGTTTAGGGACCCAGGGGTCCTACGAGCAGTACTTC

V gene: TRBV20-1
D gene: -
clone size: -
J gene: TRBJ2-5
CDR3 protein: CSASGGPVQETQYF
CDR3 DNA: TGCAGTGCTAGTGGAGGACCCGTCCAAGAGACCCAGTACTTC

V gene: TRBV10-3
D gene: TRBD2
clone size: -
J gene: TRBJ2-3
CDR3 protein: CAISGGRDPDTQYF
CDR3 DNA: TGTGCCATCAGTGGCGGGAGGGATCCAGATACGCAGTATTTT

V gene: TRBV3-1
D gene: TRBD1
clone size: -
J gene: TRBJ1-1
CDR3 protein: CASSRPGQGGTEAFF
CDR3 DNA: TGTGCCAGCAGCAGACCGGGACAGGGGGGAACTGAAGCTTTCTTT

V gene: TRBV7-2
D gene: TRBD1
clone size: -
J gene: TRBJ2-7
CDR3 protein: CASSLAGQGTSYEQYF
CDR3 DNA: TGTGCCAGCAGCTTAGCGGGACAGGGGACCTCCTACGAGCAGTACTTC

V gene: TRBV10-3
D gene: TRBD1
clone size: -
J gene: TRBJ1-2
CDR3 protein: CAISDLGYRGPYGYTF
CDR3 DNA: TGTGCCATCAGTGATCTGGGGTACAGGGGGCCCTATGGCTACACCTTC

V gene: TRBV4-3
D gene: -
clone size: few
J gene: TRBJ2-4
CDR3 protein: CASSQDLLVGIGKNIQYF
CDR3 DNA: TGCGCCAGCAGCCAAGATCTTCTAGTGGGGATAGGCAAAAACATTCAGTACTTC

V gene: TRBV10-2
D gene: -
clone size: few
J gene: TRBJ1-1
CDR3 protein: CASQVTENTEAFF
CDR3 DNA: TGCGCCAGCCAAGTGACAGAGAACACTGAAGCTTTCTTT

V gene: TRBV6-2/TRBV6-3
D gene: -
clone size: -
J gene: TRBJ2-5
CDR3 protein: CASSNGRTYMETQYF
CDR3 DNA: TGTGCCAGCAGCAACGGACGGACGTACATGGAGACCCAGTACTTC

V gene: TRBV12-3/TRBV12-4
D gene: -
clone size: many
J gene: TRBJ2-1
CDR3 protein: CASSPGREQFF
CDR3 DNA: TGTGCCAGCAGTCCAGGGAGGGAGCAGTTCTTC

V gene: TRBV6-2/TRBV6-3
D gene: -
clone size: -
J gene: TRBJ2-2
CDR3 protein: CASSYSFGTGELFF
CDR3 DNA: TGTGCCAGCAGTTACTCTTTTGGCACCGGGGAGCTGTTTTTT

V gene: TRBV7-3
D gene: TRBD1
clone size: few
J gene: TRBJ2-5
CDR3 protein: CASSMGTVETQYF
CDR3 DNA: TGTGCCAGCAGCATGGGGACAGTCGAGACCCAGTACTTC

V gene: TRBV6-2/TRBV6-3
D gene: TRBD1
clone size: -
J gene: TRBJ1-5
CDR3 protein: CASSRGRGGQPQHF
CDR3 DNA: TGTGCCAGCAGTCGAGGCAGGGGGGGCCAGCCCCAGCATTTT

V gene: TRBV25-1
D gene: -
clone size: few
J gene: TRBJ2-7
CDR3 protein: CASSGQGGKVPVGSYEQYF
CDR3 DNA: TGTGCCAGCAGTGGACAAGGGGGGAAGGTCCCGGTGGGATCCTACGAGCAGTACTTC

V gene: TRBV4-2
D gene: -
clone size: few
J gene: TRBJ2-5
CDR3 protein: CASSRTAGSQETQYF
CDR3 DNA: TGTGCCAGCAGCCGGACGGCGGGGAGCCAAGAGACCCAGTACTTC

V gene: TRBV7-8
D gene: -
clone size: once
J gene: TRBJ1-5
CDR3 protein: CASSLDRLGAWQPQHF
CDR3 DNA: TGTGCCAGCAGCTTAGATCGGTTGGGCGCCTGGCAGCCCCAGCATTTT

V gene: TRBV20-1
D gene: -
clone size: -
J gene: TRBJ2-6
CDR3 protein: CSAIRGVSGANVLTF
CDR3 DNA: TGCAGTGCAATCCGAGGAGTCTCTGGGGCCAACGTCCTGACTTTC

V gene: TRBV28
D gene: -
clone size: -
J gene: TRBJ1-1
CDR3 protein: CASFPGTLNTEAFF
CDR3 DNA: TGTGCCAGCTTCCCCGGGACTCTGAACACTGAAGCTTTCTTT

V gene: TRBV12-3/TRBV12-4
D gene: -
clone size: -
J gene: TRBJ1-3
CDR3 protein: CASSFSRVMAGNTIYF
CDR3 DNA: TGTGCCAGCAGTTTCTCACGGGTAATGGCTGGAAACACCATATATTTT

V gene: TRBV3-1
D gene: -
clone size: few
J gene: TRBJ1-3
CDR3 protein: CASSQFSRTDTIYF
CDR3 DNA: TGTGCCAGCAGCCAATTCTCGAGGACGGACACCATATATTTT

V gene: TRBV7-9
D gene: -
clone size: -
J gene: TRBJ2-3
CDR3 protein: CASSSIWSGGTDTQYF
CDR3 DNA: TGTGCCAGCAGCTCGATTTGGAGCGGAGGCACAGATACGCAGTATTTT

V gene: TRBV14
D gene: -
clone size: -
J gene: TRBJ2-5
CDR3 protein: CASSHTKETQYF
CDR3 DNA: TGTGCCAGCAGCCATACTAAAGAGACCCAGTACTTC

V gene: TRBV12-3/TRBV12-4
D gene: TRBD2
clone size: many
J gene: TRBJ2-1
CDR3 protein: CASSFYLLAGGANEQFF
CDR3 DNA: TGTGCCAGCAGTTTCTACCTACTAGCGGGAGGTGCTAATGAGCAGTTCTTC

V gene: TRBV12-3/TRBV12-4
D gene: -
clone size: -
J gene: TRBJ1-2
CDR3 protein: CASSPRVGGRVYGYTF
CDR3 DNA: TGTGCCAGCAGTCCCCGAGTAGGGGGGCGGGTCTATGGCTACACCTTC

V gene: TRBV11-2
D gene: TRBD2
clone size: few
J gene: TRBJ2-1
CDR3 protein: CASSLRRTSGNEQFF
CDR3 DNA: TGTGCCAGCAGCTTAAGGAGGACTAGCGGGAATGAGCAGTTCTTC

V gene: TRBV7-8
D gene: -
clone size: few
J gene: TRBJ2-1
CDR3 protein: CASRQMVNEQFF
CDR3 DNA: TGTGCCAGCAGACAAATGGTCAATGAGCAGTTCTTC

V gene: TRBV6-1
D gene: -
clone size: -
J gene: TRBJ1-1
CDR3 protein: CASSRNGVATEAFF
CDR3 DNA: TGTGCCAGCAGCAGAAACGGGGTGGCTACTGAAGCTTTCTTT

V gene: TRBV20-1
D gene: TRBD1
clone size: -
J gene: TRBJ2-5
CDR3 protein: CSARGDSGETQYF
CDR3 DNA: TGCAGTGCTAGAGGGGACAGTGGGGAGACCCAGTACTTC

V gene: TRBV24-1
D gene: TRBD1
clone size: many
J gene: TRBJ2-1
CDR3 protein: CATRGDRAHNEQFF
CDR3 DNA: TGTGCCACCAGGGGGGACAGGGCCCACAATGAGCAGTTCTTC

V gene: TRBV5-1
D gene: -
clone size: few
J gene: TRBJ2-3
CDR3 protein: CASPAGGAPSTDTQYF
CDR3 DNA: TGCGCTAGTCCGGCTGGCGGGGCCCCTAGCACAGATACGCAGTATTTT

V gene: TRBV5-1
D gene: -
clone size: few
J gene: TRBJ1-4
CDR3 protein: CASSLLGARGLFF
CDR3 DNA: TGCGCCAGCAGCTTGTTGGGGGCCCGGGGCCTGTTTTTT

V gene: TRBV12-3/TRBV12-4
D gene: -
clone size: -
J gene: TRBJ1-2
CDR3 protein: CASRPRQDWNGYTF
CDR3 DNA: TGTGCCAGCAGACCCCGACAGGATTGGAATGGCTACACCTTC

V gene: TRBV20-1
D gene: TRBD1
clone size: -
J gene: TRBJ1-4
CDR3 protein: CSASGTGSEKLFF
CDR3 DNA: TGCAGTGCATCCGGGACAGGGAGTGAAAAACTGTTTTTT

V gene: TRBV29-1
D gene: -
clone size: -
J gene: TRBJ2-2
CDR3 protein: CSVAQGQNTGELFF
CDR3 DNA: TGCAGCGTTGCCCAGGGCCAGAACACCGGGGAGCTGTTTTTT